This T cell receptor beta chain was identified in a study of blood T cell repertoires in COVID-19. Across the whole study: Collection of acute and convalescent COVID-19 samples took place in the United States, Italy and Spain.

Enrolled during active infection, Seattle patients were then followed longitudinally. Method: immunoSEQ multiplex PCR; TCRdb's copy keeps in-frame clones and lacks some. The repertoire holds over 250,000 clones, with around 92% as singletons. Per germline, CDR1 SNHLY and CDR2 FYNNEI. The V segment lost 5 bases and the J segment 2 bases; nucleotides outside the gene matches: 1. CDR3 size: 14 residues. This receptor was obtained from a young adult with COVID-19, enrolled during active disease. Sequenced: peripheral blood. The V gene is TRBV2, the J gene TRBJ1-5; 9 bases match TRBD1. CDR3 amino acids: CASSWTGGNQPQHF. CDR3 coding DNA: TGTGCCAGCAGTTGGACAGGGGGCAATCAGCCCCAGCATTTT.